Included here is one T cell receptor beta chain sequence, with context. Its antigen is currently not known. No much larger clone is present one base from it, and per-base qualities are unavailable. The sample belongs to a study of blood T cell repertoires in COVID-19 (dated by TCRdb to about 2020). Background on the whole study: Samples from collaborators originated in the United States, Italy and Spain and spanned both the acute and convalescent phases of COVID-19. The samples were drawn from two sources: the first 160 participants of the ongoing ImmuneRACE study, and 950 to 1,500 subjects contributed by 6 global collaborators. The material from the prospective study consisted of cDNA or gDNA derived from T cells, B-cell-depleted T cells, or PBMCs. The repertoires were made available in a free public database intended to serve as a resource for research on the immune response to SARS-CoV-2. Deeply sampled blood TCRbeta repertoires from subjects exposed to, actively infected with, or recovered from COVID-19 were included in the dataset. Sample metadata almost always included a de-identified subject ID, COVID-19 status, age in years and sex. HLA class I and class II types, where available, came from metadata supplied by the sample provider rather than from assay-based typing.

TCRbeta CDR3 regions were amplified from genomic DNA by means of the immunoSEQ Assay, a bias-controlled multiplex PCR. The study's processing was this. Within the assay, amplification of reference gene primers was used to estimate how many nucleated cells each sample contained. To quantify the absolute abundance of each unique TCRbeta CDR3 rearrangement, sequence reads were collapsed and filtered. For each sample, productive Simpson clonality was calculated as the square root of Simpson's diversity index over productive rearrangements. Not all clones reach the TCRdb copy of this immuneACCESS table, which keeps in-frame sequences only. Checked studies attribute under half of the gap to unresolved V genes and leave the rest unexplained. That table supplies the V and J calls and clone size; D and trimming were determined from the DNA. In all, the sample holds around 300,000 clones, and 80% to 90% of those were seen once. The ten biggest clones cover roughly 2.5% of the sample.

Results the study describes overall, beyond this receptor: The quantity of clinical and demographic metadata differed by source and by participant and was supplied without curation.

From the cysteine through the phenylalanine, the CDR3 covers 17 amino acids. CDR3 DNA is the only sequence kept; it has 51 bases, read in frame from the first base. In the prospective study, participants were roughly 18 to 100 years old, resided in fewer than 25 geographic areas of the United States, and were enrolled through a virtual design. To assign participants to cohorts, the prospective study relied on clinical history that participants themselves reported in a screening survey and a study questionnaire. For ImmuneRACE Cohort 3, a participant was defined as recovered based on two consecutive negative NP/OP PCR tests, clearance by a healthcare professional, or resolution of symptoms. In the prospective study, mobile phlebotomists collected whole blood, serum and a nasopharyngeal or oropharyngeal swab from each participant. Participants in the prospective study had the option to provide additional blood draws and questionnaires over a roughly 2-month period. Blood samples from the prospective study were shipped frozen or at room temperature prior to DNA extraction.

This TCR was recovered from a woman younger than 30 who had recovered from COVID-19. Sample: PBMCs or T cells enriched from blood (not recorded which). The chain joins TRBV12-2 to TRBJ2-1; the table names TRBD2, a call not compared with the DNA. TRBV12-2 is assigned pseudogene status. The DNA reads as follows: TGTGCAAGTCGCTTAGATCATCTCGGGGGGGAGTCCGATGAGCAGTTCTTC. This codes for CASRLDHLGGESDEQFF.